The 7 T cell receptor beta chains reported below all come from one sample, sequenced in a study of cytomegalovirus exposure and HLA in healthy donors. PCR used 60 Vbeta primers and 13 Jbeta primers. Sequencing used immunoSEQ multiplex PCR; TCRdb keeps in-frame clones, though not all of them. The repertoire holds some 200,000 clones, with around 86% as singletons. Sequencing used PBMCs. Every receptor here comes from a middle-aged man in good health and CMV-seropositive.

The chain couples TRBV7-2 to TRBJ1-5; no clear D. Germline V lookup: CDR1 SGHTA, CDR2 FQGNSA. The CDR3 spans 15 residues. Trimming shortened V by 3 bases and J by 5 bases, and 14 bases separated the two germline ends. The CDR3 nucleotides read TGTGCCAGCAGCTTCGAAAGAGGAGTCTATCAGCCCCAGCATTTT. Residues: CASSFERGVYQPQHF.

This clone was detected a few times. This sequence joins TRBV5-1 and TRBJ2-5, with D maybe TRBD2 (5 bases). The CDR3 sequence is 15 residues long. The V and J ends lost 0 bases and 0 bases respectively, with 9 bases between them. Germline V gives CDR1 SGHRS, CDR2 YFSETQ. Here the CDR3 DNA reads TGCGCCAGCAGCTTGGCGGGAATGTACCAAGAGACCCAGTACTTC. It translates to CASSLAGMYQETQYF. Using reference TRBV5-1 and TRBJ2-5 for the parts outside the CDR3, the full variable domain is KAGVTQTPRYLIKTRGQQVTLSCSPISGHRSVSWYQQTPGQGLQFLFEYFSETQRNKGNFPGRFSGRQFSNSRSEMNVSTLELGDSALYLCASSLAGMYQETQYFGPGTRLLVL.

The chain is built from TRBV19 and TRBJ1-5, with TRBD1 identical over 7 bases. In germline, CDR1 is LNHDA, CDR2 SQIVND (reference sequence). The CDR3 runs to 14 residues. V shed 7 bases and J 7 bases; nucleotides not matched to a gene: 10. The CDR3 protein is CASNQRGGGQPQHF. CDR3 sequence (DNA): TGTGCCAGTAACCAGAGAGGGGGCGGACAGCCCCAGCATTTT.

A remark on this clone: The sample holds other DNA sequences that translate to the same CDR3. The chain carries TRBV30 and TRBJ2-7; 10 bases line up with TRBD1. The CDR3 is 13 residues long. CDR1 and CDR2 from the germline V gene are GTSNPN and SVGIG (reference sequence). V lost 0 bases, J lost 5 bases, and 1 base stayed unmatched. CDR3 amino acids: CAWSVGTGDEQYF. CDR3 coding DNA: TGTGCCTGGAGTGTAGGGACAGGGGACGAGCAGTACTTC.

The genes are TRBV6-5 and TRBJ2-5; 10 positions agree with TRBD2. The CDR3 has 16 residues. V gave up 2 bases and J gave up 4 bases; unmatched junction bases: 7. Germline V gives CDR1 MNHEY, CDR2 SVGAGI. CDR3 in amino acids: CASSYLASGGVETQYF. As DNA, the CDR3 is TGTGCCAGCAGTTACCTGGCTAGCGGGGGTGTAGAGACCCAGTACTTC.

This clone was picked up a small number of times. This chain joins TRBV18 and TRBJ2-7; D is unresolved. With 3 bases removed from V and 6 bases from J, the gap between germline ends came to 9 bases. Germline CDR1 is KGHSH and CDR2 is LQKENI. CDR3 length equals 12 residues. The CDR3 loop is CASSPLASEQYF. CDR3 sequence (DNA): TGTGCCAGCTCACCCTTAGCCTCCGAGCAGTACTTC.

The chain uses TRBV5-1 and TRBJ1-6; 10 bases match TRBD1. The germline V gene has CDR1 SGHRS and CDR2 YFSETQ. With 4 bases clipped from V and 5 bases from J, the junction kept 3 bases outside the gene matches. The CDR3 is made up of 15 amino acids. CDR3 nucleotides: TGCGCCAGCAGCCGGGGGACAGGGGATAATTCACCCCTCCACTTT. Residues: CASSRGTGDNSPLHF.